This is a list of T cell receptor beta chains from one sample in a study of CXCR3-negative and CXCR3-positive naive CD8 T cells. TCRdb reprocessed the 5' RACE reads, with one entry per CDR3 protein and no DNA. Its listing shows about 43,000 distinct CDR3 sequences. The specimen was memory CD8+ T cells from blood. All receptors come from a human donor in good health. Some clones in this sample may be carry-over from other donors' samples. The CDR3 runs from the conserved cysteine through the conserved F or W. Clone size is shown for a subset of rows, as once, few, many or a class of expanded clone.

clone_size: -; v_call: TRBV27; j_call: TRBJ2-1; cdr3_aa: CASSSEGQGYDEQFF
clone_size: -; v_call: TRBV6-6; j_call: TRBJ1-6; cdr3_aa: CASSHPGQGINSPLHF
clone_size: -; v_call: TRBV28; j_call: TRBJ1-2; cdr3_aa: CASSSARGQRLYGYTF
clone_size: -; v_call: TRBV28; j_call: TRBJ1-5; cdr3_aa: CASSFRRGLNQPQHF
clone_size: -; v_call: TRBV7-9; j_call: TRBJ2-1; cdr3_aa: CASSTSRPSYNEQFF
clone_size: -; v_call: TRBV29-1; j_call: TRBJ2-7; cdr3_aa: CSVKQGYEQYF
clone_size: -; v_call: TRBV29-1; j_call: TRBJ1-2; cdr3_aa: CSVEGQEWGYTF
clone_size: -; v_call: TRBV4-3; j_call: TRBJ2-2; cdr3_aa: CASSQDPRELFF
clone_size: -; v_call: TRBV7-9; j_call: TRBJ1-1; cdr3_aa: CASRSWEMNTEAFF
clone_size: -; v_call: TRBV19; j_call: TRBJ1-1; cdr3_aa: CASSIDAPALSTEAFF
clone_size: -; v_call: TRBV4-3; j_call: TRBJ1-2; cdr3_aa: CASSQESGMNYGYTF
clone_size: -; v_call: TRBV12-3/TRBV12-4; j_call: TRBJ2-7; cdr3_aa: CASSYSNAEQYF
clone_size: -; v_call: TRBV7-9; j_call: TRBJ1-4; cdr3_aa: CASSPTGTANEKLFF
clone_size: -; v_call: TRBV29-1; j_call: TRBJ1-2; cdr3_aa: CSVEDLGRLGYTF
clone_size: -; v_call: TRBV27; j_call: TRBJ2-5; cdr3_aa: CARGTDRNQETQYF
clone_size: -; v_call: TRBV5-1; j_call: TRBJ2-1; cdr3_aa: CASSLYSGTSGRGQFF
clone_size: -; v_call: TRBV7-6; j_call: TRBJ2-1; cdr3_aa: CASSSAGGSYNEQFF
clone_size: -; v_call: TRBV28; j_call: TRBJ2-2; cdr3_aa: CASSLFKGGELFF
clone_size: -; v_call: TRBV7-6; j_call: TRBJ1-5; cdr3_aa: CASSFEDNQPQHF
clone_size: -; v_call: TRBV29-1; j_call: TRBJ2-3; cdr3_aa: CSVRLAESTDTQYF
clone_size: -; v_call: TRBV4-3; j_call: TRBJ1-2; cdr3_aa: CASSQDRGGNGYTF
clone_size: -; v_call: TRBV25-1; j_call: TRBJ1-6; cdr3_aa: CASSEQDSVSSLHF
clone_size: -; v_call: TRBV7-9; j_call: TRBJ1-2; cdr3_aa: CASSLGVRGRNGYTF
clone_size: -; v_call: TRBV3-2; j_call: TRBJ2-7; cdr3_aa: CASSQVGQGVYEQYF
clone_size: -; v_call: TRBV20-1; j_call: TRBJ1-6; cdr3_aa: CSARDPLENSPLHF
clone_size: -; v_call: TRBV9; j_call: TRBJ1-2; cdr3_aa: CASSVVPSSMSVDYTF
clone_size: -; v_call: TRBV3-1; j_call: TRBJ2-5; cdr3_aa: CASSPGTSFQETQYF
clone_size: -; v_call: TRBV20-1; j_call: TRBJ2-1; cdr3_aa: CSATEGGNEQFF
clone_size: -; v_call: TRBV25-1; j_call: TRBJ1-2; cdr3_aa: CASTGPRGANYGYTF
clone_size: medium-sized; v_call: TRBV6-4; j_call: TRBJ2-3; cdr3_aa: CASSEGLSTDTQYF
clone_size: -; v_call: TRBV25-1; j_call: TRBJ2-5; cdr3_aa: CASSDPGWNQETQYF
clone_size: -; v_call: TRBV27; j_call: TRBJ1-2; cdr3_aa: CASSPTTGDNYGYTF
clone_size: -; v_call: TRBV10-2; j_call: TRBJ2-1; cdr3_aa: CASSAGLLGVF
clone_size: -; v_call: TRBV6-5; j_call: TRBJ2-1; cdr3_aa: CASINRLGATDEQFF
clone_size: -; v_call: TRBV6-4; j_call: TRBJ2-1; cdr3_aa: CTSSSDGESSYNEQFF
clone_size: -; v_call: TRBV21-1; j_call: TRBJ1-1; cdr3_aa: CASSKRRTGVDTEAFF
clone_size: -; v_call: TRBV15; j_call: TRBJ1-2; cdr3_aa: CATSAGQGASYGYTF
clone_size: -; v_call: TRBV30; j_call: TRBJ2-1; cdr3_aa: CAWTAGFFSYNEQFF
clone_size: -; v_call: TRBV29-1; j_call: TRBJ2-7; cdr3_aa: CSVERTGIFHEQYF
clone_size: -; v_call: TRBV11-2; j_call: TRBJ2-1; cdr3_aa: CAGQPTGGNEQFF
clone_size: -; v_call: TRBV9; j_call: TRBJ1-1; cdr3_aa: CASSVPGHTEAFF
clone_size: -; v_call: TRBV28; j_call: TRBJ1-1; cdr3_aa: CASSPDSYGTEAFF
clone_size: -; v_call: TRBV28; j_call: TRBJ1-5; cdr3_aa: CASTVVRQPQHF
clone_size: -; v_call: TRBV6-2/TRBV6-3; j_call: TRBJ2-1; cdr3_aa: CASTLAGGFNEQFF
clone_size: -; v_call: TRBV12-2; j_call: TRBJ2-7; cdr3_aa: CASRLLAGVKETYEQYF
clone_size: -; v_call: TRBV29-1; j_call: TRBJ1-1; cdr3_aa: CSVRQGLTNTEAFF
clone_size: -; v_call: TRBV4-3; j_call: TRBJ2-1; cdr3_aa: CASSQGRVSYNEQFF
clone_size: -; v_call: TRBV7-9; j_call: TRBJ2-1; cdr3_aa: CASSLGISGSSYNEQFF
clone_size: -; v_call: TRBV4-2; j_call: TRBJ1-1; cdr3_aa: CASSRLSTENTEAFF
clone_size: -; v_call: TRBV10-3; j_call: TRBJ2-5; cdr3_aa: CAIAYGTKEDQETQYF
clone_size: -; v_call: TRBV11-2; j_call: TRBJ2-2; cdr3_aa: CASSLERTSPTGELFF
clone_size: -; v_call: TRBV7-9; j_call: TRBJ1-2; cdr3_aa: CASSPSNRDGYTF
clone_size: -; v_call: TRBV12-3/TRBV12-4; j_call: TRBJ2-1; cdr3_aa: CASSLATSGGYEQFF